A single sample gave rise to the 28 T cell receptor beta chains below, sequenced in a study of response to subunit inactivated influenza vaccine. TCRdb fed the RT-PCR reads into MiXCR, producing one record per CDR3 protein. The sample contains 560,000 or so distinct CDR3 sequences, 6.5% to 8% of which appear only once. This material consisted of PBMCs from blood, taken approximately 25 months after vaccination. These receptors were collected from a man aged 45 to 75 who received an inactivated influenza vaccine.

This clonotype was detected a few times. V and J are TRBV10-2 and TRBJ1-1; 10 nucleotides match TRBD1. V lost 7 bases, J lost 3 bases, and 8 bases stayed unmatched. The germline V gene encodes CDR1 WSHSY and CDR2 SAAADI. This CDR3 has 15 amino acids. As DNA, the CDR3 is TGCGCCAGCAAGCCCCGGGACAGGGGATACACTGAAGCTTTCTTT. Its protein product is CASKPRDRGYTEAFF.

The sample holds a few counts of this clonotype. The J gene is TRBJ2-1, the V gene TRBV24-1; the match to TRBD1 covers 7 bases. V dropped 3 bases and J dropped 8; count of bases not matched to a gene: 15. This CDR3 is 17 amino acids long. CDR1 is KGHDR and CDR2 is SFDVKD in the germline V gene. CDR3 residues: CATSDTAGTAHQYEQFF. The CDR3 DNA reads TGTGCCACCAGTGATACAGCCGGGACAGCCCATCAATATGAGCAGTTCTTC.

The chain carries TRBV28 and TRBJ2-3, with D possibly being TRBD2 (6 bases). The CDR3 has 15 amino acids. The germline CDR1 and CDR2 sequences are MDHEN and SYDVKM. V was trimmed by 1 base and J by 5 bases, leaving 13 bases between them. The chain's CDR3 is CASSLSAGLGDTQYF. The CDR3 nucleotides are TGTGCCAGCAGTTTATCTGCGGGACTCGGAGATACGCAGTATTTT.

The chain uses TRBV20-1 and TRBJ2-5; D is unclear. Per the germline V gene, CDR1 is DFQATT and CDR2 is SNEGSKA (reference sequence). The CDR3 loop spans 14 amino acids. Trimming removed 0 bases from V and 5 bases from J, with 13 bases in between. CDR3 protein: CSARDPRTVETQYF. The DNA of the CDR3 is TGCAGTGCTAGAGACCCTAGAACCGTCGAGACCCAGTACTTC.

This clonotype was found a few times. The chain joins TRBV20-1 to TRBJ1-2; TRBD1 agrees at 9 bases. The CDR3 spans 14 residues. CDR1 is DFQATT, CDR2 SNEGSKA, per germline (reference sequence). With V trimmed by 1 base and J by 5 bases, 5 bases remained unmatched. The CDR3 sequence is CSARVKDRGYGYTF. The CDR3 DNA sequence: TGCAGTGCTAGAGTGAAGGACAGGGGTTATGGCTACACCTTC.

The chain is built from TRBV6-5 and TRBJ2-2, with TRBD1 matching over 8 bases. V gave up 2 bases and J gave up 7 bases; unmatched junction bases: 6. This CDR3 has 15 residues. Germline CDR1 reads MNHEY; CDR2 reads SVGAGI. CDR3: CASSYGQGNGGELFF. The CDR3 DNA reads as TGTGCCAGCAGTTACGGACAGGGAAACGGCGGGGAGCTGTTTTTT.

This clonotype was detected a few times. V usage is TRBV7-2 and J usage is TRBJ1-6; no reliable D call. Looked up from germline, CDR1 is SGHTA and CDR2 is FQGNSA. The CDR3 has 15 residues. Trimming stripped 4 bases from V and 8 bases from J, with 15 bases between. This chain's CDR3 is CASSSNLAGDSPLHF. As DNA, the CDR3 is TGTGCCAGCAGCTCTAATTTGGCTGGGGATTCACCCCTCCACTTT.

The chain has TRBV7-9 and TRBJ1-4; D unresolved. Per germline, CDR1 SEHNR and CDR2 FQNEAQ (reference sequence). CDR3 length equals 11 residues. Trimming stripped 4 bases from V and 6 bases from J, with 3 bases between. This CDR3 is CASSSHEKLFF. CDR3 sequence (DNA): TGTGCCAGCAGCTCTCATGAAAAACTGTTTTTT.

This clonotype has more than one count but fewer than ten. This sequence joins TRBV4-2 and TRBJ2-7; TRBD2 matches 11 bases. Germline V gene data show CDR1 as LGHNA and CDR2 as YNFKEQ. The V and J ends lost 0 bases and 4 bases, in that order; junction bases with no gene match: 5. The CDR3 covers 16 residues. The CDR3 bases are TGTGCCAGCAGCCAAGACCGGTCTAGCGGGGGGTACGAGCAGTACTTC. Protein sequence: CASSQDRSSGGYEQYF.

This clonotype was recorded at least ten times. The rearrangement uses TRBV20-1 and TRBJ2-3; the D gene could be TRBD1 or TRBD2 (5 bases each). Germline CDR1 DFQATT, CDR2 SNEGSKA (reference sequence). The germline V and J ends were trimmed by 6 bases and 6 bases, with 13 bases remaining between them. The CDR3 loop spans 12 amino acids. The CDR3 nucleotides are TGCAGTGCCCCGAAGTGGGGGGATACGCAGTATTTT. Encoded protein: CSAPKWGDTQYF.

This clonotype was found many times. The rearrangement links TRBV20-1 to TRBJ1-6; a possible D gene is TRBD1 (5 bases). Per the germline V gene, CDR1 is DFQATT and CDR2 is SNEGSKA (reference sequence). The length of the CDR3 is 14 residues. CDR3 amino acids: CSLKLGTHNSPLHF. The CDR3 DNA sequence: TGCAGCCTAAAACTGGGGACGCATAATTCACCCCTCCACTTT.

This clonotype was recorded a few times. The CDR3 is CASSHVGARETQYF. In nucleotides, the CDR3 is TGTGCCAGCAGTCACGTCGGAGCGCGGGAGACCCAGTACTTC. The chain combines TRBV12-3 or TRBV12-4 with TRBJ2-5, with D uncertain. This CDR3 spans 14 amino acids. V shed 5 bases and J shed 5 bases, with 15 bases lying between them.

The chain joins TRBV14 to TRBJ1-4, with 7 bases lining up with TRBD1. Germline loops: CDR1 SGHDN, CDR2 FVKESK. The CDR3 totals 15 residues. Trimming at V came to 0 bases and at J to 5 bases, leaving 3 bases not matched to a gene. This chain's CDR3 is CASSQDGTVNEKLFF. CDR3 nucleotide sequence: TGTGCCAGCAGCCAAGATGGGACAGTCAATGAAAAACTGTTTTTT.

This clonotype was observed a few times. This chain joins TRBV20-1 and TRBJ2-3; D possibly corresponds to TRBD2 (5 bases). Germline lookup yields CDR1 DFQATT and CDR2 SNEGSKA (reference sequence). With 1 base removed from V and 0 bases from J, the gap between germline ends came to 11 bases. The CDR3 has 15 amino acids. The CDR3 DNA reads as TGCAGTGCTAGAGGGCTAGCAAGAAGCACAGATACGCAGTATTTT. As protein: CSARGLARSTDTQYF.

The rearrangement joins TRBV10-3 to TRBJ1-5; D remains ambiguous. V was cut by 0 bases and J by 4 bases, with 4 bases left in between. The CDR3 spans 13 residues. CDR1 ENHRY and CDR2 SYGVKD come from the germline V gene. In DNA form, the CDR3 reads TGTGCCATCAGTGAGTCGAGGAATCAGCCCCAGCATTTT. Translated, it gives CAISESRNQPQHF.

This clonotype was seen a handful of times. The chain employs TRBV29-1 and TRBJ1-2; maybe TRBD1 (6 bases). The CDR3 length is 14 residues. V shed 4 bases and J shed 5 bases, with 17 bases lying between them. Germline V gene sequence: CDR1 SQVTM, CDR2 ANQGSEA. Here the CDR3 reads CSVGVYRQDYGYTF. The CDR3 region has the DNA TGCAGCGTTGGGGTGTACCGACAGGATTATGGCTACACCTTC.

This clonotype was recorded many times. The genes are TRBV20-1 and TRBJ1-2; TRBD1 aligns across 7 bases. This CDR3 contains 13 residues. Germline V gives CDR1 DFQATT, CDR2 SNEGSKA (reference sequence). Germline trimming cut 6 bases from V and 5 bases from J; bases unmatched to any gene: 9. CDR3 nucleotide sequence: TGCAGTGCGGGGGCACAGGGGCAATATGGCTACACCTTC. It translates to CSAGAQGQYGYTF.

A few counts support this clonotype. J is TRBJ2-5 and V is TRBV28, with D maybe TRBD1 (5 bases). Germline CDR1 is MDHEN and CDR2 is SYDVKM. Trimming took off 7 bases at V and 6 bases at J, with 18 bases between the two ends. This CDR3 comprises 14 residues. CDR3 sequence reads: CASTPARAKKTQYF. CDR3 coding DNA: TGTGCCAGCACCCCGGCCAGGGCTAAGAAGACCCAGTACTTC.

This clonotype was observed a handful of times. V and J are TRBV10-1 and TRBJ2-4; a weak D match, TRBD1 (6 bases). The CDR3 length is 16 residues. In germline, CDR1 is WNHNN, CDR2 SYGVQD (reference sequence). V lost 6 bases to trimming and J lost 0 bases, with 15 bases between them. The CDR3 DNA follows: TGCGCCAGCAGCCTAGGGGGATTTCTAGCCAAAAACATTCAGTACTTC. Encoded protein: CASSLGGFLAKNIQYF.

This clonotype occurred many times. The chain combines TRBV11-2 with TRBJ2-7; TRBD1 matches 8 bases. Germline V gene sequence: CDR1 SGHAT, CDR2 FQNNGV. V lost 5 bases and J lost 0; bases outside the gene matches: 18. The CDR3 extends over 19 amino acids. The DNA for the CDR3 is TGTGCCAGCAGCCTCCGACAGGGGTCCCTTAAAGACCGCTCCTACGAGCAGTACTTC. This translates into CASSLRQGSLKDRSYEQYF.

The chain joins TRBV3-1 to TRBJ2-1; the match to TRBD2 covers 9 bases. Trimming cost V 6 bases and J 4 bases; bases outside gene matches: 10. This CDR3 has 16 amino acids. The V gene's germline CDR1 is LGHDT and CDR2 YNNKEL (reference sequence). DNA of the CDR3: TGTGCCAGCAGGCCAGCTAGCGGGATTTTGTACAATGAGCAGTTCTTC. Its translation is CASRPASGILYNEQFF.

The rearrangement links TRBV5-1 to TRBJ2-7, with D unresolved. Germline CDR1 and CDR2: SGHRS and YFSETQ. The CDR3 has 16 amino acids. V gave up 4 bases and J gave up 6 bases, with 23 bases separating them. The CDR3: CASSQTVRPSTTEQYF. CDR3 coding DNA: TGCGCCAGCAGCCAAACTGTCCGTCCCTCAACCACCGAGCAGTACTTC.

This clonotype has at least ten counts. The chain has TRBV20-1 and TRBJ2-7; D is perhaps TRBD1 or TRBD2 (5 bases each). CDR1 DFQATT and CDR2 SNEGSKA come from the germline V gene (reference sequence). Trimming took 6 bases from V and 5 from J, leaving 38 bases between them. The CDR3 totals 20 residues. The CDR3: CSAPEVHSTTGPGGRDEQYF. The CDR3 nucleotides are TGCAGTGCGCCGGAGGTACATAGTACTACTGGGCCCGGCGGCAGGGACGAGCAGTACTTC.

This clonotype showed up many times. The chain joins TRBV20-1 to TRBJ1-4; D gene uncertain. V was pared by 7 bases and J by 0 bases, with 6 bases between. The CDR3 is 12 amino acids. Per germline, CDR1 DFQATT and CDR2 SNEGSKA (reference sequence). The CDR3 reads CSVSTTNEKLFF. The CDR3 nucleotides are TGCAGTGTGTCTACAACTAATGAAAAACTGTTTTTT.

Ten or more counts support this clonotype. The chain employs TRBV4-3 and TRBJ2-2, with a tentative D call TRBD2 (6 bases). This CDR3 contains 16 residues. Per germline, CDR1 LGHNA and CDR2 YSLEER. The germline V and J ends were trimmed by 2 bases and 6 bases, with 16 bases remaining between them. The CDR3 protein is CASSQSRGSLAGELFF. The CDR3 DNA follows: TGCGCCAGCAGCCAATCCCGGGGGTCCCTCGCCGGGGAGCTGTTTTTT.

CDR3 loop: CASSIGLRAGLYNEQFF. Here the CDR3 DNA reads TGTGCCAGTAGTATAGGATTGCGAGCGGGTCTATACAATGAGCAGTTCTTC. The chain employs TRBV19 and TRBJ2-1, with D possibly TRBD2 on 6 matching bases. This CDR3 is built from 17 residues. Trimming stripped 1 base from V and 4 bases from J, with 17 bases between. Germline CDR1 LNHDA, CDR2 SQIVND (reference sequence). The full variable domain, completed using reference TRBV19 and TRBJ2-1, is DGGITQSPKYLFRKEGQNVTLSCEQNLNHDAMYWYRQDPGQGLRLIYYSQIVNDFQKGDIAEGYSVSREKKESFPLTVTSAQKNPTAFYLCASSIGLRAGLYNEQFFGPGTRLTVL.

The chain couples TRBV9 to TRBJ2-7, with D possibly matching TRBD1 (7 bases). This CDR3 comprises 15 residues. Germline CDR1 and CDR2: SGDLS and YYNGEE. Trimming left V 4 bases short and J 4 bases short, with 18 bases between. The CDR3 nucleotides are TGTGCCAGCAGCAGAGGGACAGCTCTAGCGTACGAGCAGTACTTC. Amino acid sequence: CASSRGTALAYEQYF.

This clonotype appeared many times. The rearrangement links TRBV11-2 to TRBJ2-2, with TRBD2 matching 8 bases. Germline V CDR1 and CDR2: SGHAT, FQNNGV. This CDR3 spans 15 amino acids. The trim removed 5 bases at V and 9 bases at J, leaving 11 bases unmatched. CDR3 loop: CASSPDVAGFRELFF. In DNA, the CDR3 is TGTGCCAGCAGCCCGGACGTAGCGGGGTTTAGGGAGCTGTTTTTT.